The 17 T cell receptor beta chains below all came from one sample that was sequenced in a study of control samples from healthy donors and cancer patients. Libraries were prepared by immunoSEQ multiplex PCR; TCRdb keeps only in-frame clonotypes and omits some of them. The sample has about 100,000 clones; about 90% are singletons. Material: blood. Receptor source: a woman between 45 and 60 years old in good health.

In nucleotides, the CDR3 is TGTGCCAGCAGCTCCCCGGACGGCGGGGCCGGTGAGCAGTTCTTC. Encoded protein: CASSSPDGGAGEQFF. V gene TRBV7-3 combines with J gene TRBJ2-1; D might be TRBD2 (6 bases). Germline V CDR1 and CDR2: SGHTA, FQGTGA. CDR3 size: 15 residues. Deletions cut 4 bases from V and 9 bases from J, with 19 bases between.

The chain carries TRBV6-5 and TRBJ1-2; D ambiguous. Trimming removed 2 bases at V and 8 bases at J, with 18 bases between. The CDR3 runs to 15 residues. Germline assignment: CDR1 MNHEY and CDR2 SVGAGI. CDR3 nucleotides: TGTGCCAGCAGTTACGGTGCGGTATTGGGCGGAGGCTACACCTTC. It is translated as CASSYGAVLGGGYTF.

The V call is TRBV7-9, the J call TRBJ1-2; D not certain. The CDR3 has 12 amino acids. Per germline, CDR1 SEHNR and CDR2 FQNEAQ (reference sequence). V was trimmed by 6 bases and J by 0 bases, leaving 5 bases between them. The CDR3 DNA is TGTGCCAGCAGTACAGCTAACTATGGCTACACCTTC. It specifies CASSTANYGYTF.

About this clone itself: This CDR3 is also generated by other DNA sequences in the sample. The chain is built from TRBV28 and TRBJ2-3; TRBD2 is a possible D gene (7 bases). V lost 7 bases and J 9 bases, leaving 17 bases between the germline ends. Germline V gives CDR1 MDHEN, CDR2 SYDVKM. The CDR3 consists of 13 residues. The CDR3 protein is CASTAGGGGTQYF. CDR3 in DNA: TGTGCCAGCACGGCGGGTGGGGGGGGCACGCAGTATTTT.

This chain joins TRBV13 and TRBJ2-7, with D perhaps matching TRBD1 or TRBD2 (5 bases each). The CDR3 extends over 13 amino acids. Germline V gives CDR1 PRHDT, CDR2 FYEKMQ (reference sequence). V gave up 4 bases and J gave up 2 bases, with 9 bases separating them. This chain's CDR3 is CASSSGRAYEQYF. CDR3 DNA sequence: TGTGCCAGCAGCTCGGGACGGGCCTACGAGCAGTACTTC.

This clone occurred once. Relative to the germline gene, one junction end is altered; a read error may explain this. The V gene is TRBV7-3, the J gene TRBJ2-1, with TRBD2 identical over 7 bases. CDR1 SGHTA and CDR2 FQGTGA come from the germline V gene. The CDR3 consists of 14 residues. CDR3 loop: CASSLTSAGNEQFF. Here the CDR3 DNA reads TGTGCCAGCAGTTTAACTAGCGCAGGGAATGAGCAGTTCTTC.

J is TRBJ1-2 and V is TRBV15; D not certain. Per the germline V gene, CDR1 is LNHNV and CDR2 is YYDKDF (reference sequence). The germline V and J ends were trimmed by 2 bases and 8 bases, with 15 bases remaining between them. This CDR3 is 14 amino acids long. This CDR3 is CATSRQDIYSGYTF. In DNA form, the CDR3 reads TGTGCCACCAGCAGACAAGACATATATAGCGGCTACACCTTC. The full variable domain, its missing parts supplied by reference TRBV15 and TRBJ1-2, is DAMVIQNPRYQVTQFGKPVTLSCSQTLNHNVMYWYQQKSSQAPKLLFHYYDKDFNNEADTPDNFQSRRPNTSFCFLDIRSPGLGDTAMYLCATSRQDIYSGYTFGSGTRLTVV.

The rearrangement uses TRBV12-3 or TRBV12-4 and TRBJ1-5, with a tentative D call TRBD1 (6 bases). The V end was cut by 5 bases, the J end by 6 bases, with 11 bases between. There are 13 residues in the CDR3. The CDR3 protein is CASSRTVGQPQHF. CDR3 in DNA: TGTGCCAGCAGTCGGACAGTCGGTCAGCCCCAGCATTTT.

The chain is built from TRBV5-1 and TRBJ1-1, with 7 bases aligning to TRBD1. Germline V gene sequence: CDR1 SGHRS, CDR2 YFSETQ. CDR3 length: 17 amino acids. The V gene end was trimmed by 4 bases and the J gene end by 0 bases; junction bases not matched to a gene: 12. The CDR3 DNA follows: TGCGCCAGCAGCCGGTCGGGACAGCGTGCCTTGAACACTGAAGCTTTCTTT. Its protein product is CASSRSGQRALNTEAFF.

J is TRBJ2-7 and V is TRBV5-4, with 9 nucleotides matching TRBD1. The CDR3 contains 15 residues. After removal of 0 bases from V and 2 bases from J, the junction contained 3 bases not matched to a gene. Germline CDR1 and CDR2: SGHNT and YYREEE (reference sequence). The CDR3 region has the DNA TGTGCCAGCAGCTTGGTCGGGACAGGGCCCTACGAGCAGTACTTC. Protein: CASSLVGTGPYEQYF.

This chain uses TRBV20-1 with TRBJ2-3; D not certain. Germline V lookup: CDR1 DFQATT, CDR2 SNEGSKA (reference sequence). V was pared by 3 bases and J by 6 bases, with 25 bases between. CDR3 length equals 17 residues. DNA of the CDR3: TGCAGTGCTAGTGGGTTAGACCCGCTGACTGGGGTCGATACGCAGTATTTT. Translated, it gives CSASGLDPLTGVDTQYF.

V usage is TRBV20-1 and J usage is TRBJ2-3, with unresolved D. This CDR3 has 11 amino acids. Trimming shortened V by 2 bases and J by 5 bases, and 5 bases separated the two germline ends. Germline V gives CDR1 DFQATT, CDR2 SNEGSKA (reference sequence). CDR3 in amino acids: CSARLLDTQYF. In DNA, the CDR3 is TGCAGTGCTAGACTACTAGATACGCAGTATTTT.

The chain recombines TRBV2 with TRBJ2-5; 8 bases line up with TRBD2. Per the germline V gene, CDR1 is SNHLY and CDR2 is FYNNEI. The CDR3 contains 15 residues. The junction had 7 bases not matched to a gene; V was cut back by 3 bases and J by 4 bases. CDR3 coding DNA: TGTGCCAGCAGTGACCCCCCGGGGGGGGGAGAGACCCAGTACTTC. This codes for CASSDPPGGGETQYF.

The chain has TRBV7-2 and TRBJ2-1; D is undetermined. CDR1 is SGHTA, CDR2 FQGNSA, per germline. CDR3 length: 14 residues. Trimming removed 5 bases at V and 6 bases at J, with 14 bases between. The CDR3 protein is CASSLPGLFNEQFF. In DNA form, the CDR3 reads TGTGCCAGCAGCCTCCCCGGGCTCTTCAATGAGCAGTTCTTC.

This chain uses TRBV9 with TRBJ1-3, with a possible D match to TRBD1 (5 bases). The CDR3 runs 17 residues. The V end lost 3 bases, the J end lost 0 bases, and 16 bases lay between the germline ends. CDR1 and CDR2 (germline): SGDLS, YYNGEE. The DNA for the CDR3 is TGTGCCAGCAGCGCCCGAAAAGCGGGGACCTCTGGAAACACCATATATTTT. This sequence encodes CASSARKAGTSGNTIYF.

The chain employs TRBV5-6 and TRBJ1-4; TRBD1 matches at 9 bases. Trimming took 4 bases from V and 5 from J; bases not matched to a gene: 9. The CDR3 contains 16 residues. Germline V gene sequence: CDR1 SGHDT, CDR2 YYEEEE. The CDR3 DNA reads TGTGCCAGCAGCCTCACCGGGACAGGGACGAATGAAAAACTGTTTTTT. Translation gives CASSLTGTGTNEKLFF.

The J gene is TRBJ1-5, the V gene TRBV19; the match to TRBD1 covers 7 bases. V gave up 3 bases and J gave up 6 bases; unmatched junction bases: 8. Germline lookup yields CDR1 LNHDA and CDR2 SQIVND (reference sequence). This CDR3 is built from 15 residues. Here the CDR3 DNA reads TGTGCCAGTAGTATGGGCGGACAGGCGGGTCAGCCCCAGCATTTT. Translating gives CASSMGGQAGQPQHF.